Each of the 29 T cell receptor beta chains below was sequenced from the same sample in a study of control samples from healthy donors and cancer patients. Libraries were prepared by immunoSEQ multiplex PCR; TCRdb keeps only in-frame clonotypes and omits some of them. The data contain about 97,000 clones, about 89% of them seen just once; the ten biggest clones take up about 7.8%. Sequenced material: blood. These receptor sequences come from a man aged 25-45 years in good health.

This clone has only a few counts. The V call is TRBV7-3, the J call TRBJ2-3; the D gene is possibly TRBD1 (6 bases). Germline V CDR1 and CDR2: SGHTA, FQGTGA. V gave up 0 bases and J gave up 5 bases, with 9 bases separating them. The CDR3 has 14 amino acids. CDR3 nucleotide sequence: TGTGCCAGCAGCTTAACGGGGGCAAAAGATACGCAGTATTTT. It encodes CASSLTGAKDTQYF.

The rearrangement links TRBV6-1 to TRBJ1-4; possibly TRBD1 for D (6 bases). V was trimmed by 3 bases and J by 8 bases, leaving 10 bases between them. This CDR3 has 13 residues. Germline assignment: CDR1 MNHNS and CDR2 SASEGT. CDR3 bases: TGTGCCAGCAGTGATCAGGGGCGGGAAAAACTGTTTTTT. Its protein is CASSDQGREKLFF.

The rearrangement links TRBV3-1 (or the pseudogene TRBV3-2) to TRBJ2-2, with 15 bases that match TRBD2. The V and J ends lost 5 bases and 6 bases, in that order; junction bases with no gene match: 1. Germline V CDR1 and CDR2: LGHDT, YNNKEL (reference sequence). The CDR3 has 15 residues. In DNA, the CDR3 is TGTGCCAGCAGCTGGACTAGCGGGGGGGCCGGGGAGCTGTTTTTT. Its translation is CASSWTSGGAGELFF.

This clone appeared a single time. J is TRBJ2-2 and V is TRBV3-1 (or the pseudogene TRBV3-2); D is undetermined. Germline assignment: CDR1 LGHDT and CDR2 YNNKEL (reference sequence). The CDR3 is 13 amino acids. V was shortened by 1 base and J by 4 bases, with 4 bases between the two germline ends. The CDR3 bases are TGTGCCAGCAGCCAAGGGTCCACCGGGGAGCTGTTTTTT. Its protein is CASSQGSTGELFF.

The chain combines TRBV18 with TRBJ2-1, with a possible D match to TRBD1 (5 bases). Germline values: CDR1 KGHSH, CDR2 LQKENI. The V end lost 1 base, the J end lost 7 bases, and 17 bases lay between the germline ends. This CDR3 has 16 residues. CDR3 coding DNA: TGTGCCAGCTCACCACTACTGGCAGGGAAAAGAAATGAGCAGTTCTTC. Its protein product is CASSPLLAGKRNEQFF.

The chain joins TRBV3-1 (or the pseudogene TRBV3-2) to TRBJ2-1; 10 bases fit TRBD1. CDR1 and CDR2 from the germline V gene are LGHDT and YNNKEL (reference sequence). After removal of 2 bases from V and 5 bases from J, the junction contained 6 bases not matched to a gene. The CDR3 length is 16 residues. The CDR3 nucleotides are TGTGCCAGCAGCCAATTATCCGGGACAGGGGACAATGAGCAGTTCTTC. Translating it yields CASSQLSGTGDNEQFF.

The rearrangement links TRBV5-1 to TRBJ1-2, with 9 bases that match TRBD1. The CDR3 extends over 14 amino acids. Per the germline V gene, CDR1 is SGHRS and CDR2 is YFSETQ. V shed 6 bases, J shed 6 bases, and the junction held 9 bases outside the gene matches. The CDR3 reads CASNPGQGVNGYTF. The CDR3 nucleotides are TGCGCCAGCAATCCGGGACAGGGAGTAAATGGCTACACCTTC.

This clone appeared a single time. The chain recombines TRBV6-6 with TRBJ1-5, with no clear D. CDR3 length equals 15 residues. The V and J ends lost 2 bases and 0 bases respectively, with 8 bases between them. Germline V lookup: CDR1 MNHNY, CDR2 SVGAGI (reference sequence). CDR3 nucleotide sequence: TGTGCCAGCAGTTACCCTTCAGGTAGCAATCAGCCCCAGCATTTT. Its translation: CASSYPSGSNQPQHF.

This clone was counted a single time. J is TRBJ1-3 and V is TRBV4-1; no clear D gene. Per the germline V gene, CDR1 is MGHRA and CDR2 is YSYEKL. This CDR3 is built from 13 residues. V gave up 0 bases and J gave up 2 bases, with 2 bases separating them. This chain's CDR3 is CASSQDAGNTIYF. CDR3 in DNA: TGCGCCAGCAGCCAAGATGCTGGAAACACCATATATTTT.

This clone occurred a few times. The V call is TRBV24-1, the J call TRBJ1-5; a weak D match, TRBD1 (5 bases). Germline V gives CDR1 KGHDR, CDR2 SFDVKD. The CDR3 loop spans 14 amino acids. Trimming stripped 5 bases from V and 6 bases from J, with 13 bases between. The CDR3 DNA reads as TGTGCCACCAGTGCAGGCAGGGTCGGTCAGCCCCAGCATTTT. Its protein product is CATSAGRVGQPQHF.

This clone was seen just once. The J gene is TRBJ1-4, the V gene TRBV18, with D unresolved. The CDR3 length is 16 residues. Trimming shortened V by 3 bases and J by 8 bases, and 19 bases separated the two germline ends. Germline assignment: CDR1 KGHSH and CDR2 LQKENI. The CDR3 loop reads CASSPTRSGLKEKLFF. DNA of the CDR3: TGTGCCAGCTCACCCACGCGCTCCGGGCTTAAGGAAAAACTGTTTTTT.

This chain links TRBV9 with TRBJ1-4; D unresolved. CDR3 length equals 13 residues. The germline gives CDR1 SGDLS, CDR2 YYNGEE. The V end was cut by 8 bases, the J end by 5 bases, with 13 bases between. CDR3 region: CARPSEYNEKLFF. The CDR3 DNA reads TGTGCCAGACCATCGGAGTACAATGAAAAACTGTTTTTT.

This chain connects TRBV4-1 to TRBJ2-3; 7 bases are shared with TRBD2. CDR1 is MGHRA and CDR2 is YSYEKL in the germline V gene. The CDR3 runs to 16 residues. Losses at the gene ends were 0 bases for V and 4 bases for J; bases not matched to a gene: 7. In DNA form, the CDR3 reads TGCGCCAGCAGCCAAGAACCCGGGGGGATTGCAGATACGCAGTATTTT. Its protein product is CASSQEPGGIADTQYF.

The CDR3 sequence is CASRAGADQPQHF. CDR3 bases: TGTGCCAGCAGAGCAGGGGCGGACCAGCCCCAGCATTTT. The V call is TRBV6-5, the J call TRBJ1-5; possible D gene TRBD1, 6 bases. The CDR3 has 13 residues. The V and J ends lost 6 bases and 7 bases respectively, with 13 bases between them. Per germline, CDR1 MNHEY and CDR2 SVGAGI.

The rearrangement uses TRBV3-1 (or the pseudogene TRBV3-2) and TRBJ1-4; D remains ambiguous. CDR1 and CDR2 from the germline V gene are LGHDT and YNNKEL (reference sequence). V was cut by 4 bases and J by 4 bases, with 10 bases left in between. The CDR3 has 14 residues. The chain's CDR3 is CASSPRRVNEKLFF. The CDR3 coding sequence is TGTGCCAGCAGCCCCCGACGGGTTAATGAAAAACTGTTTTTT.

This clone appeared a single time. The chain recombines TRBV12-3 or TRBV12-4 with TRBJ2-2; D might be TRBD1 (6 bases). V was pared by 5 bases and J by 7 bases, with 11 bases between. This CDR3 has 13 residues. The CDR3 region has the DNA TGTGCCAGCAGTACAGGGCATAGCGGGGAGCTGTTTTTT. It encodes CASSTGHSGELFF.

The chain has TRBV3-1 (or the pseudogene TRBV3-2) and TRBJ1-5, with unresolved D. The CDR3 runs to 15 residues. The V and J ends lost 1 base and 6 bases respectively, with 13 bases between them. Germline V lookup: CDR1 LGHDT, CDR2 YNNKEL (reference sequence). The CDR3, as DNA: TGTGCCAGCAGCCAAGGTGGGTGGGGAGGTCAGCCCCAGCATTTT. Its protein product is CASSQGGWGGQPQHF.

J is TRBJ2-1 and V is TRBV24-1; 7 bases line up with TRBD1. V gave up 2 bases and J gave up 5 bases; unmatched junction bases: 5. CDR3 length equals 15 residues. Germline CDR1 reads KGHDR; CDR2 reads SFDVKD. CDR3 in DNA: TGTGCCACCAGTGATTCGGGACAGAGGAACAATGAGCAGTTCTTC. Translation: CATSDSGQRNNEQFF.

V usage is TRBV7-9 and J usage is TRBJ1-6, with 10 bases lining up with TRBD1. V lost 6 bases to trimming and J lost 9 bases; unmatched junction nucleotides: 5. This CDR3 region has 14 residues. In germline, CDR1 is SEHNR, CDR2 FQNEAQ (reference sequence). CDR3 nucleotides: TGTGCCAGCAGTAAGGACAGGGGGATTTCACCCCTCCACTTT. It encodes CASSKDRGISPLHF.

The gene calls are TRBV7-2 and TRBJ2-5; a possible D gene is TRBD2 (6 bases). Germline CDR1 is SGHTA and CDR2 is FQGNSA. The CDR3 contains 14 residues. The V end was cut by 1 base, the J end by 3 bases, with 9 bases between. The DNA of the CDR3 is TGTGCCAGCAGCTTAGGTATAGCGGAAGAGACCCAGTACTTC. Translating gives CASSLGIAEETQYF.

The V and J genes are TRBV4-1 and TRBJ1-2; D possibly corresponds to TRBD1 (6 bases). The CDR3 sequence is 15 residues long. The germline V gene has CDR1 MGHRA and CDR2 YSYEKL. V gave up 4 bases and J gave up 4 bases, with 16 bases separating them. The CDR3 loop reads CASSRDPTGAYGYTF. CDR3 in DNA: TGCGCCAGCAGCCGTGACCCGACAGGTGCCTATGGCTACACCTTC.

This clone was counted a few times. The chain couples TRBV6-5 to TRBJ1-4; 9 positions match TRBD1. J lost 8 bases, V lost 2 bases, and 6 bases had no gene match. The CDR3 contains 15 residues. CDR1 MNHEY and CDR2 SVGAGI come from the germline V gene. CDR3 sequence: CASSYLGTGHEKLFF. The DNA for the CDR3 is TGTGCCAGCAGTTACCTGGGGACAGGGCACGAAAAACTGTTTTTT.

This clone was seen a few times. The V and J genes are TRBV9 and TRBJ2-1; TRBD2 matches 12 bases. Germline CDR1 SGDLS, CDR2 YYNGEE. The length of the CDR3 is 17 residues. The trim removed 0 bases at V and 8 bases at J, leaving 9 bases unmatched. CDR3 region: CASSVVASGRASYEQFF. The CDR3 DNA sequence: TGTGCCAGCAGCGTAGTGGCTAGCGGGAGGGCGTCATATGAGCAGTTCTTC.

CDR3 amino acids: CATSDPPGQGTYGYTF. The CDR3 DNA follows: TGTGCCACCAGTGATCCCCCGGGACAGGGAACCTATGGCTACACCTTC. The chain combines TRBV24-1 with TRBJ1-2, with TRBD1 matching over 9 bases. J was trimmed by 4 bases and V by 3 bases; bases with no gene match: 8. The CDR3 totals 16 residues. Germline V lookup: CDR1 KGHDR, CDR2 SFDVKD.

The rearrangement uses TRBV28 and TRBJ2-2; no firm D call. Trimming left V 6 bases short and J 7 bases short, with 27 bases between. The CDR3 spans 18 residues. Per the germline V gene, CDR1 is MDHEN and CDR2 is SYDVKM. The CDR3 is CASSPRNLDRRSGGELFF. The CDR3 nucleotides read TGTGCCAGCAGCCCCAGGAACTTAGACCGAAGAAGTGGCGGGGAGCTGTTTTTT.

V and J are TRBV6-5 and TRBJ2-7; D unclear. Germline CDR1 and CDR2: MNHEY and SVGAGI. This CDR3 contains 12 residues. V lost 2 bases, J lost 5 bases, and 7 bases lay in between. CDR3 amino acids: CASSYGDDEQYF. The CDR3 nucleotides read TGTGCCAGCAGTTACGGCGATGACGAGCAGTACTTC.

This clone was observed a single time. The V call is TRBV12-5, the J call TRBJ1-1; the D is unclear. The CDR3 sequence is 17 residues long. Germline assignment: CDR1 LGHNT and CDR2 FRNRAP. The V end was cut by 0 bases, the J end by 4 bases, with 18 bases between. The CDR3 nucleotides are TGTGCTAGTGGTTTGGTATTATTTGAGGGTATAGGCACTGAAGCTTTCTTT. Residues: CASGLVLFEGIGTEAFF.

The chain links TRBV6-6 to TRBJ2-3, with 8 bases that match TRBD2. Germline V gene sequence: CDR1 MNHNY, CDR2 SVGAGI (reference sequence). J lost 5 bases, V lost 5 bases, and 12 bases had no gene match. The CDR3 length is 16 residues. CDR3 DNA sequence: TGTGCCAGCAGTGGTGGGACTAGTGGAATGGTAGATACGCAGTATTTT. Its translation is CASSGGTSGMVDTQYF.

This chain uses TRBV7-9 with TRBJ2-3, with D unclear. Trimming removed 5 bases from V and 5 bases from J, with 8 bases in between. Germline assignment: CDR1 SEHNR and CDR2 FQNEAQ (reference sequence). CDR3 length: 12 amino acids. The CDR3 loop reads CASSQAVDTQYF. CDR3 nucleotides: TGTGCCAGCAGCCAGGCTGTAGATACGCAGTATTTT.